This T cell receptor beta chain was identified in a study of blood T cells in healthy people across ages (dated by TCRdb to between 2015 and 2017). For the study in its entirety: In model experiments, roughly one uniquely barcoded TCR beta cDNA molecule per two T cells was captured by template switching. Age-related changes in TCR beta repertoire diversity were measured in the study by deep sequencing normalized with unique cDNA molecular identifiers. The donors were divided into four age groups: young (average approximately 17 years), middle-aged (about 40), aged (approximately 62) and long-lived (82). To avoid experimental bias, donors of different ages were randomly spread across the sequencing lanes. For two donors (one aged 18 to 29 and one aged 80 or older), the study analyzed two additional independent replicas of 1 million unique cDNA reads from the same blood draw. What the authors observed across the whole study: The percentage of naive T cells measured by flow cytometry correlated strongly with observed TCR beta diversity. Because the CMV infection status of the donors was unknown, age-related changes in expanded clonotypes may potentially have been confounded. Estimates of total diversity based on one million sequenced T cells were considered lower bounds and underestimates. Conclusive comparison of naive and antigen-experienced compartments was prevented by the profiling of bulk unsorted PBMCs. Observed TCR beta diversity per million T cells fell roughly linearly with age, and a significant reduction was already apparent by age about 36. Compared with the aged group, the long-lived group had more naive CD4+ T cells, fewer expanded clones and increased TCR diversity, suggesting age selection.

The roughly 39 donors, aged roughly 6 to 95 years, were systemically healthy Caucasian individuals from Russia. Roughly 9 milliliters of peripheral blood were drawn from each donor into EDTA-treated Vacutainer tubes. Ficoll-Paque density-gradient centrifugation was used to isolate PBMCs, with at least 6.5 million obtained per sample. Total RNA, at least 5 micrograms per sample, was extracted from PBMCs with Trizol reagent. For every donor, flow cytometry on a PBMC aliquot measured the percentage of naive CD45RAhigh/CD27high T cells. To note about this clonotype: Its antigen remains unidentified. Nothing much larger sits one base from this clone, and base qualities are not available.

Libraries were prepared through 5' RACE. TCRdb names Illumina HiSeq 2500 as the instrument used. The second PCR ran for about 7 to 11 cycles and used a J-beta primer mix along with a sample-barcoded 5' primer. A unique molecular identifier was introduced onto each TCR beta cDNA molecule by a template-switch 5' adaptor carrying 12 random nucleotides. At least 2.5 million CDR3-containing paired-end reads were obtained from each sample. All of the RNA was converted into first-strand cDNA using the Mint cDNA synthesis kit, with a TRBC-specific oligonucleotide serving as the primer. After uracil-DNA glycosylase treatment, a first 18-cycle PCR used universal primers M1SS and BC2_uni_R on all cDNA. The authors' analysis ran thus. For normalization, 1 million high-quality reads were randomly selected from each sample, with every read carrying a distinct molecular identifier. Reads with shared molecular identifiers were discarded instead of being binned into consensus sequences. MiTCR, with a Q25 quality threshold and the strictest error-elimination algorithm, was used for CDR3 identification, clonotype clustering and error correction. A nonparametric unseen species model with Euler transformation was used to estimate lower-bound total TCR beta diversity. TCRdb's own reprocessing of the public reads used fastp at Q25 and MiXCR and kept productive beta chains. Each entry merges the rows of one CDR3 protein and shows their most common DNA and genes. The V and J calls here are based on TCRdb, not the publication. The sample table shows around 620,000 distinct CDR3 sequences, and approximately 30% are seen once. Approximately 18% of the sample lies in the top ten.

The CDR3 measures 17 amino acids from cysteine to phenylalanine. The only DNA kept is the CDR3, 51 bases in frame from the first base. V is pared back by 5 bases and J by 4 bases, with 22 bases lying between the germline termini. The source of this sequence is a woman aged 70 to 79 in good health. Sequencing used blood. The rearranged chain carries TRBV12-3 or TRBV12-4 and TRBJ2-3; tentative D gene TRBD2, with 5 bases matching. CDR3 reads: CASSPMAWESPPDTQYF. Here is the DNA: TGTGCCAGCAGTCCCATGGCTTGGGAGTCTCCCCCAGATACGCAGTATTTT.